Shown below are 24 T cell receptor beta chains from a single sample sequenced in a study of blood T cell repertoires in COVID-19. Measured with immunoSEQ multiplex PCR; TCRdb has only the in-frame clones, and not every one. The data contain 180,000 or so clones, approximately 89% of them singletons. The specimen was PBMCs or T cells enriched from blood (not recorded which). Receptors were obtained from a woman aged 18-30 years who had recovered from COVID-19.

V usage is TRBV5-1 and J usage is TRBJ2-3; 7 bases match TRBD1. Trimming took 0 bases from V and 7 from J; bases not matched to a gene: 20. This CDR3 is 19 amino acids long. Germline CDR1 and CDR2: SGHRS and YFSETQ. CDR3 nucleotides: TGCGCCAGCAGCTTGGCACCGACAGGGTACGAGGGTACGGGTAATACGCAGTATTTT. Translated, it gives CASSLAPTGYEGTGNTQYF.

The chain combines TRBV27 with TRBJ2-1; perhaps TRBD2 as D (6 bases). The CDR3 spans 17 residues. Trimming removed 5 bases from V and 4 bases from J, with 21 bases in between. Per the germline V gene, CDR1 is MNHEY and CDR2 is SMNVEV (reference sequence). CDR3 in amino acids: CASSAGTGNSPYNEQFF. CDR3 sequence (DNA): TGTGCCAGCAGTGCGGGAACCGGGAACTCGCCATACAATGAGCAGTTCTTC.

V gene TRBV7-8 combines with J gene TRBJ2-7, with D perhaps matching TRBD2 (6 bases). CDR1 and CDR2 (germline): SGHVS, FQNEAQ. The CDR3 runs 19 residues. V lost 5 bases, J lost 0 bases, and 26 bases lay in between. CDR3 amino acids: CASSRSWGTSGGNSYEQYF. The CDR3, as DNA: TGTGCCAGCAGCAGGTCTTGGGGAACGTCGGGCGGGAACTCCTACGAGCAGTACTTC.

This rearrangement joins TRBV6-5 to TRBJ1-1; the D gene is possibly TRBD1 (5 bases). CDR3 length: 13 residues. The germline gives CDR1 MNHEY, CDR2 SVGAGI. V lost 6 bases and J lost 5, with 13 bases in between. CDR3 bases: TGTGCCAGCAGGCGATCCAGGGTGACTGAAGCTTTCTTT. Its translation is CASRRSRVTEAFF.

This clone was detected ten times or more. The chain has TRBV19 and TRBJ2-7; tentative D call: TRBD1 (5 bases). The V gene lost 0 bases and the J gene lost 3 bases, with 12 bases spanning the gap. The CDR3 runs 15 residues. The V gene's germline CDR1 is LNHDA and CDR2 SQIVND (reference sequence). The CDR3 reads CASSIEEADSYEQYF. CDR3 in DNA: TGTGCCAGTAGTATAGAAGAGGCAGACAGCTACGAGCAGTACTTC.

The table lists this clone with a count of one. This chain joins TRBV28 and TRBJ1-5; D perhaps matches TRBD1 (6 bases). The CDR3 extends over 14 amino acids. Trimming took off 8 bases at V and 5 bases at J, with 16 bases between the two ends. Germline V gene data show CDR1 as MDHEN and CDR2 as SYDVKM. The CDR3, as DNA: TGTGCCAGCCTTGGGGGGGCGTTAGATCAGCCCCAGCATTTT. Translated: CASLGGALDQPQHF. The full variable domain, completed using reference TRBV28 and TRBJ1-5, is DVKVTQSSRYLVKRTGEKVFLECVQDMDHENMFWYRQDPGLGLRLIYFSYDVKMKEKGDIPEGYSVSREKKERFSLILESASTNQTSMYLCASLGGALDQPQHFGDGTRLSIL.

The chain employs TRBV9 and TRBJ1-1; perhaps TRBD1 as D (6 bases). The CDR3 contains 13 residues. Germline loops: CDR1 SGDLS, CDR2 YYNGEE. The V and J ends lost 4 bases and 3 bases respectively, with 10 bases between them. CDR3 residues: CASSLQGDTEAFF. CDR3 coding DNA: TGTGCCAGCAGCCTACAGGGCGACACTGAAGCTTTCTTT.

This clone was observed a single time. The CDR3 protein is CASSKRNSGANVLTF. CDR3 in DNA: TGTGCCAGTAGTAAGCGGAACTCTGGGGCCAACGTCCTGACTTTC. The chain has TRBV19 and TRBJ2-6, with D perhaps TRBD2 (5 bases). This CDR3 is 15 amino acids long. Germline V CDR1 and CDR2: LNHDA, SQIVND (reference sequence). Trimming cost V 4 bases and J 0 bases, with 7 bases left between them. The full variable domain, rest sourced from reference TRBV19 and TRBJ2-6, is DGGITQSPKYLFRKEGQNVTLSCEQNLNHDAMYWYRQDPGQGLRLIYYSQIVNDFQKGDIAEGYSVSREKKESFPLTVTSAQKNPTAFYLCASSKRNSGANVLTFGAGSRLTVL.

The CDR3 DNA follows: TGTGCCAGCAGATCTGGGACTAGCGGGCGGTTTAACATTCAGTACTTC. It yields the protein CASRSGTSGRFNIQYF. The rearrangement uses TRBV25-1 and TRBJ2-4; TRBD2 aligns across 12 bases. With 6 bases clipped from V and 7 bases from J, the junction kept 10 bases outside the gene matches. The CDR3 is 16 amino acids. Germline V gene lookup returns CDR1 MGHDK and CDR2 SYGVNS.

The rearrangement joins TRBV15 to TRBJ2-1, with 9 bases aligning to TRBD2. CDR1 is LNHNV and CDR2 is YYDKDF in the germline V gene (reference sequence). V lost 0 bases to trimming and J lost 2 bases; unmatched junction nucleotides: 8. This CDR3 is built from 18 residues. Here the CDR3 reads CATSRDLRASGTYNEQFF. CDR3 bases: TGTGCCACCAGCAGAGATCTCCGGGCTAGCGGGACCTACAATGAGCAGTTCTTC.

The chain combines TRBV9 with TRBJ2-7; 11 nucleotides agree with TRBD2. The CDR3 has 14 residues. Trimming took 5 bases from V and 2 from J; bases not matched to a gene: 3. The germline V gene has CDR1 SGDLS and CDR2 YYNGEE. CDR3 amino acids: CASSSGRDTYEQYF. In DNA form, the CDR3 reads TGTGCCAGCAGTAGCGGGAGGGATACCTACGAGCAGTACTTC. Variable domain in full (rest from reference TRBV9 and TRBJ2-7): DSGVTQTPKHLITATGQRVTLRCSPRSGDLSVYWYQQSLDQGLQFLIQYYNGEERAKGNILERFSAQQFPDLHSELNLSSLELGDSALYFCASSSGRDTYEQYFGPGTRLTVT.

V and J are TRBV4-3 and TRBJ2-2, with 9 bases identical to TRBD1. V lost 4 bases to trimming and J lost 7 bases; unmatched junction nucleotides: 13. Per the germline V gene, CDR1 is LGHNA and CDR2 is YSLEER. This CDR3 region has 17 residues. This CDR3 is CASSRTGTGRRSGELFF. The CDR3 coding sequence is TGCGCCAGCAGCCGAACGGGGACAGGGCGAAGGAGCGGGGAGCTGTTTTTT.

The chain carries TRBV6-5 and TRBJ2-3; possible D gene TRBD2, 5 bases. V was clipped by 6 bases and J by 5 bases, with 18 bases between them. From germline, CDR1 is MNHEY and CDR2 SVGAGI. This CDR3 is 15 amino acids long. CDR3 in DNA: TGTGCCAGCAGAAACCTCGGACTCACGGTAGATACGCAGTATTTT. Translating gives CASRNLGLTVDTQYF.

The V and J genes are TRBV6-2 or TRBV6-3 and TRBJ2-3, with TRBD1 matching over 8 bases. The trim removed 6 bases at V and 1 base at J, leaving 6 bases unmatched. CDR3 length equals 15 residues. Germline V gene data show CDR1 as MNHEY and CDR2 as SVGEGT. CDR3 sequence (DNA): TGTGCCAGCAGCCAACCGGGACAGGGCACAGATACGCAGTATTTT. Translated, it gives CASSQPGQGTDTQYF.

The J gene is TRBJ2-5, the V gene TRBV28, with 9 bases that match TRBD1. The CDR3 has 14 residues. Trimming took 7 bases from V and 6 from J; bases not matched to a gene: 9. CDR1 is MDHEN and CDR2 is SYDVKM in the germline V gene. CDR3 in DNA: TGTGCCAGCACACCGACCGGGACAGGGCAGACCCAGTACTTC. Encoded protein: CASTPTGTGQTQYF.

This sequence joins TRBV19 and TRBJ2-3; 8 bases are shared with TRBD2. V shed 8 bases and J 3 bases; nucleotides not matched to a gene: 7. The germline gives CDR1 LNHDA, CDR2 SQIVND (reference sequence). CDR3 length equals 14 residues. The CDR3 region is CASFGGLGTDTQYF. The CDR3 DNA reads as TGTGCCAGTTTTGGGGGACTAGGAACAGATACGCAGTATTTT.

This chain joins TRBV29-1 and TRBJ2-2; the match to TRBD2 covers 7 bases. Losses at the gene ends were 4 bases for V and 3 bases for J; bases not matched to a gene: 5. CDR3 length: 14 residues. Germline-derived CDR1 and CDR2 are SQVTM and ANQGSEA. CDR3 residues: CSVGSGGDTGELFF. CDR3 coding DNA: TGCAGCGTTGGGTCGGGAGGTGACACCGGGGAGCTGTTTTTT.

The rearrangement joins TRBV2 to TRBJ1-5, with D possibly being TRBD1 (6 bases). The CDR3 sequence is 13 residues long. The germline V gene has CDR1 SNHLY and CDR2 FYNNEI. The V and J ends lost 7 bases and 3 bases respectively, with 10 bases between them. CDR3: CASTQGLNQPQHF. In nucleotides, the CDR3 is TGTGCCAGCACGCAGGGGCTCAATCAGCCCCAGCATTTT.

J is TRBJ1-2 and V is TRBV9; no clear D gene. The CDR3 is made up of 15 amino acids. Germline loops: CDR1 SGDLS, CDR2 YYNGEE. The V end lost 3 bases, the J end lost 8 bases, and 20 bases lay between the germline ends. CDR3 region: CASSALGSSPGGYTF. CDR3 in DNA: TGTGCCAGCAGCGCATTGGGCAGTTCTCCTGGAGGCTACACCTTC.

V and J are TRBV5-1 and TRBJ1-2; D call uncertain. There are 13 residues in the CDR3. Germline V CDR1 and CDR2: SGHRS, YFSETQ. Trimming pared 2 bases from V and 10 bases from J, leaving 15 bases between. The CDR3 is CASSLDTSATYTF. The CDR3 coding sequence is TGCGCCAGCAGCTTAGACACTAGCGCGACCTACACCTTC.

The chain links TRBV3-1 (or the pseudogene TRBV3-2) to TRBJ2-1; 8 bases agree with TRBD2. V was pared by 6 bases and J by 6 bases, with 1 base of the junction left unmatched. Germline values: CDR1 LGHDT, CDR2 YNNKEL (reference sequence). This CDR3 has 12 amino acids. DNA for the CDR3: TGTGCCAGCAGACGGGGGGGCAATGAGCAGTTCTTC. Residues: CASRRGGNEQFF.

This chain links TRBV7-2 with TRBJ2-7; tentative D call: TRBD1 (5 bases). The V end was cut by 2 bases, the J end by 1 base, with 9 bases between. There are 14 residues in the CDR3. Germline V CDR1 and CDR2: SGHTA, FQGNSA. CDR3 sequence reads: CASSLLDKSYEQYF. The CDR3 DNA reads as TGTGCCAGCAGCTTACTGGACAAGTCCTACGAGCAGTACTTC.

This chain connects TRBV9 to TRBJ2-1; the D gene is possibly TRBD2 (6 bases). This CDR3 contains 18 residues. CDR1 and CDR2 from the germline V gene are SGDLS and YYNGEE. V was shortened by 4 bases and J by 6 bases, with 26 bases between the two germline ends. The CDR3 bases are TGTGCCAGCAGCCGCGGACTAAATGGGGTCCGAGAGATCAATGAGCAGTTCTTC. Protein sequence: CASSRGLNGVREINEQFF.

The CDR3 DNA is TGTGCCAGCAGCTTATTGTCCGGAACGGGAAAACTGTTTTTT. This sequence encodes CASSLLSGTGKLFF. The gene calls are TRBV7-8 and TRBJ1-4; D unresolved. The CDR3 extends over 14 amino acids. Trimming took 2 bases from V and 10 from J, leaving 14 bases between them. The V gene's germline CDR1 is SGHVS and CDR2 FQNEAQ.